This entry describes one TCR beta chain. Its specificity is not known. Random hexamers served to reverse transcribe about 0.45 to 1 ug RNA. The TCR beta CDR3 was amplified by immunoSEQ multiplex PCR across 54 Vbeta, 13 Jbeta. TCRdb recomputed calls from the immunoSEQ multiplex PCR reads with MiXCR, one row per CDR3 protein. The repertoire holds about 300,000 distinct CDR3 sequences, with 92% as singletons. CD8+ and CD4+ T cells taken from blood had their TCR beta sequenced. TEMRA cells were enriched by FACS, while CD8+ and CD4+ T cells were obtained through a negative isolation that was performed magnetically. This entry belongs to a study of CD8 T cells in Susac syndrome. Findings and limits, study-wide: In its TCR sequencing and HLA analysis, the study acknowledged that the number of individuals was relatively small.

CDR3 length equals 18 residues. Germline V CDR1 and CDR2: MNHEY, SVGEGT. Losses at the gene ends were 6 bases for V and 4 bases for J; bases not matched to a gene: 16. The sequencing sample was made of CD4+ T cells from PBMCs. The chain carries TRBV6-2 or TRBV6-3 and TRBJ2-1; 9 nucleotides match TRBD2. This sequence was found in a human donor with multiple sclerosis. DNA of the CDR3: TGTGCCAGCAGACCACTATCCCCGACTAGCGGAAGATACAATGAGCAGTTCTTC. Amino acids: CASRPLSPTSGRYNEQFF.